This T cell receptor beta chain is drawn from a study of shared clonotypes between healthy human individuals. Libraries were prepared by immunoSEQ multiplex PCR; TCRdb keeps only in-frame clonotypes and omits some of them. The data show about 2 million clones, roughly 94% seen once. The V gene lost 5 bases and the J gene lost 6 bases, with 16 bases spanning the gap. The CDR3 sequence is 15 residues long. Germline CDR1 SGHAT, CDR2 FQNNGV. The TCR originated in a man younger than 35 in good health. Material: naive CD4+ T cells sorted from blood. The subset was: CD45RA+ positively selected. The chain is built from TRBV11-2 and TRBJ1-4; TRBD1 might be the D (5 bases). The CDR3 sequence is CASSVAMGRDEKLFF. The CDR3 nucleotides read TGTGCCAGCAGCGTAGCTATGGGACGAGATGAAAAACTGTTTTTT.